The following is a TCR beta chain sequence with its context. Antigen unknown. The data were obtained in a study of T cells in Graves' hyperthyroidism and ophthalmopathy. Study-level points and caveats: Blood held most thyroid clonotypes expanded above 0.001 frequency. A model built on 13 V-J features separated ophthalmopathy from stable hyperthyroidism.

Researchers took RNA transcripts and amplified the TCR beta CDR3 regions from them. A set of HTBI primers served as the primers for a first-round RT-PCR of the TCR CDR3. From the multiplex PCR reads, TCRdb called clonotypes with MiXCR, one entry per CDR3 protein. The sample holds approximately 370,000 distinct CDR3 sequences, about a sixth seen once. Exclusion of a patient resulted from uncontrolled infection, other autoimmune disease, pregnancy or lactation. The sequenced sample consisted of blood. The origin of this receptor is a woman aged 25 to 39 with Graves' hyperthyroidism that later progressed to Graves' ophthalmopathy.

The CDR3 here is CASSQTSGEGEQFF. The CDR3 bases are TGTGCCAGCAGCCAAACTAGCGGGGAGGGTGAGCAGTTCTTC. This sequence joins TRBV11-1 and TRBJ2-1; 10 nucleotides line up with TRBD2. The V and J ends lost 5 bases and 9 bases, in that order; junction bases with no gene match: 7. Germline V gene sequence: CDR1 SGHAT, CDR2 FQDESV (reference sequence). The CDR3 is 14 amino acids.